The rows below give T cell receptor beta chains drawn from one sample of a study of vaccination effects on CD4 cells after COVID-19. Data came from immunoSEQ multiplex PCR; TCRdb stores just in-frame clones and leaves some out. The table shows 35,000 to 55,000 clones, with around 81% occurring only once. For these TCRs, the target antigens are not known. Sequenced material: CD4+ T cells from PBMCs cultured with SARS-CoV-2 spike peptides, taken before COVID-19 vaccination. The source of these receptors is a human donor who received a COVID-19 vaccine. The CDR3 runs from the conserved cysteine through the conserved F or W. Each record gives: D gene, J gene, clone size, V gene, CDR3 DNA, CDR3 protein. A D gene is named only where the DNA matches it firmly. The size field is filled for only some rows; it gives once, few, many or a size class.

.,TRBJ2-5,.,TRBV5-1,TGCGCCAGCAGCTTGGGAGGGCCCGAGACCCAGTACTTC,CASSLGGPETQYF
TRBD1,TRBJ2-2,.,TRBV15,TGTGCCACCAGCAGGGGACAGGGTAGGGTCGGGGAGCTGTTTTTT,CATSRGQGRVGELFF
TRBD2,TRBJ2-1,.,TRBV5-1,TGCGCCAGCAGCTTGGAGCGGGGGCCCTACAATGAGCAGTTCTTC,CASSLERGPYNEQFF
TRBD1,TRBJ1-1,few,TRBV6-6,TGTGCCAGCAGTTACGGGCAGGGGGGCACTGAAGCTTTCTTT,CASSYGQGGTEAFF
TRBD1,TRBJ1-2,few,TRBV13,TGTGCCAGCAGCATATACGCAGGGGGAACCGGAACTTACTATGGCTACACCTTC,CASSIYAGGTGTYYGYTF
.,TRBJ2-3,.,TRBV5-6,TGTGCCAGCAGCTTAGGCGGCCTCTTTAGCACAGATACGCAGTATTTT,CASSLGGLFSTDTQYF
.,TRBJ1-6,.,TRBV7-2,TGTGCCAGCAGAATTGATTACTGGAATTCACCCCTCCACTTT,CASRIDYWNSPLHF
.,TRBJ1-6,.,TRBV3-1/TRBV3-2,TGTGCCAGCAGCCAAGGTAGTGTTAATTCACCCCTCCACTTT,CASSQGSVNSPLHF
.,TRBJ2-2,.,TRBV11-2,TGTGCCAGCAGCTTAGATCGGAGAGGAAACACCGGGGAGCTGTTTTTT,CASSLDRRGNTGELFF
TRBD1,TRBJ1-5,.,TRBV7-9,TGTGCCAGCAGCCAAGGGACAGGGGGTGACATGTCCCATCAGCCCCAGCATTTT,CASSQGTGGDMSHQPQHF
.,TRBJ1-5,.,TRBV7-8,TGTGCCAGCAGCTTAGCTGGGGGAAATCAGCCCCAGCATTTT,CASSLAGGNQPQHF
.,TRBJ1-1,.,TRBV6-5,TGTGCCAGCGTGGGGGGGGGATGGGGTACTGAAGCTTTCTTT,CASVGGGWGTEAFF
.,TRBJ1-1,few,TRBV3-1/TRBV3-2,TGTGCCAGCAGCCGAGAGGCCAGGAGGGGGAACACTGAAGCTTTCTTT,CASSREARRGNTEAFF
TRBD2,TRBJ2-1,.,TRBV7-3,TGTGCCAGCAGCAGCGGGGGGGTAGGAAATGAGCAGTTCTTC,CASSSGGVGNEQFF
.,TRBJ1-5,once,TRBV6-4,TGTGCCAGCAGTGACTCGCCGGGGGAAGAAGATTATAGCAATCAGCCCCAGCATTTT,CASSDSPGEEDYSNQPQHF
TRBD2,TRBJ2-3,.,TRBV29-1,TGCAGCGTTGATTCTAGCGGAGGAGATACGCAGTATTTT,CSVDSSGGDTQYF
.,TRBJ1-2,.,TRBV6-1,TGTGCCAGCAGTGAGGCGTTTGTAGGGAATAACTATGGCTACACCTTC,CASSEAFVGNNYGYTF
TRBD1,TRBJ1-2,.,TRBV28,TGTGCCAGCACCCAACCGGGACAGGGTCGGGGCTACACCTTC,CASTQPGQGRGYTF
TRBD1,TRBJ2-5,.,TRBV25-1,TGTGCCAGCAGCGAGAGGGGGCCCCAAGAGACCCAGTACTTC,CASSERGPQETQYF
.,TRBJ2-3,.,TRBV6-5,TGTGCCAGCAGTTCCGACACAGATACGCAGTATTTT,CASSSDTDTQYF
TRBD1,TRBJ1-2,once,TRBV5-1,TGCGCCAGCGGAATAGGGACCACAGGGGGCTATGGCTACACCTTC,CASGIGTTGGYGYTF
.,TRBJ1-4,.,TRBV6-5,TGTGCCAGCAGTCGACTGGGTGCAACTAATGAAAAACTGTTTTTT,CASSRLGATNEKLFF
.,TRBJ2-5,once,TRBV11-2,TGTGCCAGCAGCTTATTCGGCGGACAAGAGACCCAGTACTTC,CASSLFGGQETQYF
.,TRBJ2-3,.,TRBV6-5,TGTGCCAGCAGTTACGGCCGGTCGGATACGCAGTATTTT,CASSYGRSDTQYF
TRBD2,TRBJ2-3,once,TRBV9,TGTGCCAGCAGTGTCGGACTAGCGGGGGCCGCTAGCACAGATACGCAGTATTTT,CASSVGLAGAASTDTQYF
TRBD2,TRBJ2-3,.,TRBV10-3,TGTGCCATCAGTGAGCCCGGGACTAGCGAGCCCATAGGGACGCAGTATTTT,CAISEPGTSEPIGTQYF
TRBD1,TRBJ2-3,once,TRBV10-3,TGTGCCATCAGGGGGACAGGGGTGGGCACAGATACGCAGTATTTT,CAIRGTGVGTDTQYF
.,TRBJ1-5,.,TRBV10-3,TGTGCCATCAGTCCTCGTGGGGGAGGCGATCAGCCCCAGCATTTT,CAISPRGGGDQPQHF
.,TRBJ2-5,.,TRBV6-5,TGTGCCAGCAGTTACCACCGACGCCAAGAGACCCAGTACTTC,CASSYHRRQETQYF
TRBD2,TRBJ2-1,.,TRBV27,TGTGCCAGCAGTTCTCTTGGCGGGGGGACGCCCTACAATGAGCAGTTCTTC,CASSSLGGGTPYNEQFF
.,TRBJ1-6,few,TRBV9,TGTGCCAGCAGCCCGGCAGACTCCTATAATTCACCCCTCCACTTT,CASSPADSYNSPLHF
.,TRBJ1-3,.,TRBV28,TGTGCCAGCAGTTCACCTGGGACGGGGGCGGGAAACACCATATATTTT,CASSSPGTGAGNTIYF
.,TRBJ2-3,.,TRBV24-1,TGTGCCACCAGTGATCGCCGCGGTTCGTCGGCGCAGTATTTT,CATSDRRGSSAQYF
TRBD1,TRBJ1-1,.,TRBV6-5,TGTGCCAGCAGGACGACAGGGATCGCTGAAGCTTTCTTT,CASRTTGIAEAFF
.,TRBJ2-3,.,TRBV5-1,TGCGCCAGCAGCTTAATTCCGGGCCCCATGGCAGATACGCAGTATTTT,CASSLIPGPMADTQYF
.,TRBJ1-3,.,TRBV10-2,TGCGCCAGCAGTGAGTACACCCCCGGAGTTTCTGGAAACACCATATATTTT,CASSEYTPGVSGNTIYF
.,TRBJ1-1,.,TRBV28,TGTGCCAGCAGTTTAGAGAACACTGAAGCTTTCTTT,CASSLENTEAFF
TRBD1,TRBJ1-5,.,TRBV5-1,TGCGCCAGCAGCTTCGGGACAGGGGTTAATCAGCCCCAGCATTTT,CASSFGTGVNQPQHF
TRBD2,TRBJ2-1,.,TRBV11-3,TGTGCCAGCAGCTCTCCGGCTAGCGGATACAATGAGCAGTTCTTC,CASSSPASGYNEQFF
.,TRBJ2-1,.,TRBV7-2,TGTGCCAGCAGCTTAGGGCCATTGACCTACAATGAGCAGTTCTTC,CASSLGPLTYNEQFF
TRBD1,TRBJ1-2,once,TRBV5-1,TGCGCCAGCAGCCCTCAGATGACAGGGGCTGGGGGCTACACCTTC,CASSPQMTGAGGYTF
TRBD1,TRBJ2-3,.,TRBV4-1,TGCGCCAGCAGCCTAGGACCTTCGGGACAGGCCACAGATACGCAGTATTTT,CASSLGPSGQATDTQYF
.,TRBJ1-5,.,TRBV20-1,TGCAGTGCTAGTTCCGGGGGCGGCAATCAGCCCCAGCATTTT,CSASSGGGNQPQHF
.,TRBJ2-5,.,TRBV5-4,TGTGCCAGCAGCCTCGGGGTCTCGGGAGAGACCCAGTACTTC,CASSLGVSGETQYF
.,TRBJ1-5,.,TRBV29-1,TGCAGCGTTGAAGAGCTTAAAGGGCAGCCCCAGCATTTT,CSVEELKGQPQHF
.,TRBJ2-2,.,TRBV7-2,TGTGCCAGCAGCTTACGCGGTTTGGGGGCATTCTCCGGGGAGCTGTTTTTT,CASSLRGLGAFSGELFF
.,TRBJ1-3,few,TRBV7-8,TGTGCCAGCAGCCCTGGACAGAGCTCTGGAAACACCATATATTTT,CASSPGQSSGNTIYF
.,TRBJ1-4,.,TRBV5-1,TGCGCCAGCAGCTTGGACTTTAATGAAAAACTGTTTTTT,CASSLDFNEKLFF
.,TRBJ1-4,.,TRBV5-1,TGCGCCAGCAGCTTGTTGTCTCTGGGGGGCGCTCGGGAAAAACTGTTTTTT,CASSLLSLGGAREKLFF
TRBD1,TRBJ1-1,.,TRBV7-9,TGTGCCAGCAGCTTGAACAGGGGCAACACTGAAGCTTTCTTT,CASSLNRGNTEAFF
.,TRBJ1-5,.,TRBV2,TGTGCCAGCAGTGAAGTTGGGGGGGCGCAGCCCCAGCATTTT,CASSEVGGAQPQHF
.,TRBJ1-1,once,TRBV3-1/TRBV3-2,TGTGCCAGCAGCCAAATTGACACGGAAGCTTTCTTT,CASSQIDTEAFF
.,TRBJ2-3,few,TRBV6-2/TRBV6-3,TGTGCCAGCAGTTACCGCCGGAGCACAGATACGCAGTATTTT,CASSYRRSTDTQYF
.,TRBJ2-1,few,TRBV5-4,TGTGCCAGCAGCTTCACGGAGAGCTCCTACAATGAGCAGTTCTTC,CASSFTESSYNEQFF